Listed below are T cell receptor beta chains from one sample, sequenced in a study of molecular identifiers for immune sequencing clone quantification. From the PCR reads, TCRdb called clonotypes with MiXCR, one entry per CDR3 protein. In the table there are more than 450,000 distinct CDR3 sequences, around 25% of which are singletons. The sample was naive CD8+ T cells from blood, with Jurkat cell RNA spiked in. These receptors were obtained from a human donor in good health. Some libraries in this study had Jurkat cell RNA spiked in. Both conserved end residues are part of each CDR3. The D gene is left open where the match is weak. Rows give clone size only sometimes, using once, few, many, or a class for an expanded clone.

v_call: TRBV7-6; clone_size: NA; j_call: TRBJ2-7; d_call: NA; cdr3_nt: TGTGCCAGCAGCTTTAAAGGACAGAACGAGCAGTACTTC; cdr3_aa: CASSFKGQNEQYF
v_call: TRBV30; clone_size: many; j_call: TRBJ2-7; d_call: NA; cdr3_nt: TGTGCCTGGACCCCGCGGCCTACAACAACCTACGAGCAGTACTTC; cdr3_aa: CAWTPRPTTTYEQYF
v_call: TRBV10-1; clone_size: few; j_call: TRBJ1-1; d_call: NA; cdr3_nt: TGCGCCAGCAGTGAGTTTCCCGGCCCCACTGAAGCTTTCTTT; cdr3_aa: CASSEFPGPTEAFF
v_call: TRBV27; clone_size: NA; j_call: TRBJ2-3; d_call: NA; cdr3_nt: TGTGCCAGCAGTTTATCGATACGAGATACGCAGTATTTT; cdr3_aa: CASSLSIRDTQYF
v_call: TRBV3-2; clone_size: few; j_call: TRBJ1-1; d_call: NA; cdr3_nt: TGTGCCAGCAGCTATCAGGGACAGATTTACACTGAAGCTTTCTTT; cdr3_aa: CASSYQGQIYTEAFF
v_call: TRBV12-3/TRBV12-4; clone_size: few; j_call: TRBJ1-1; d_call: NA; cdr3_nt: TGTGCCAGCAGTTTAGAGGGACGGACAGAAGTCTTCTTT; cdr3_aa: CASSLEGRTEVFF
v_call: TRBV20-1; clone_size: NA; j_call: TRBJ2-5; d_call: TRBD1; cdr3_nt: TGCAGGGCGCCGGACAGGGCTAAAGAGACCCAGTACTTC; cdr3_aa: CRAPDRAKETQYF
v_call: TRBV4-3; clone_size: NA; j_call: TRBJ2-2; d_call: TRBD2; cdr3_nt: TGCGCCAGCAGCCAAGATCTCCAGGGAGGGGCCGGGGAGCTGTTTTTT; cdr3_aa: CASSQDLQGGAGELFF
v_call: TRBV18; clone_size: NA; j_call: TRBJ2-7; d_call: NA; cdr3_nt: TGTGCCAGCTCACCACCTTCGCAGTACGAGCAGTACTTC; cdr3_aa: CASSPPSQYEQYF
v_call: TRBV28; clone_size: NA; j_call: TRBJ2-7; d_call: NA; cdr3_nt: TGTGCCAGCAGTCTATGGCGGTGGATGGAAGAGCAGTACTTC; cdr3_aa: CASSLWRWMEEQYF
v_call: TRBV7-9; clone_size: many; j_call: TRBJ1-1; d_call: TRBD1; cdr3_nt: TGTGCCAGCAGACCCCGAGGGCAGGGGGTAGGCACTGAAGCTTTCTTT; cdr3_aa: CASRPRGQGVGTEAFF
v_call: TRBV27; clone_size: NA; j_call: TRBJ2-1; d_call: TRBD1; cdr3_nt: TGTGCCAGCAGCCTTCTGGACCCGACAGGGGGCAATGAGCAGTTCTTC; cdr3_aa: CASSLLDPTGGNEQFF
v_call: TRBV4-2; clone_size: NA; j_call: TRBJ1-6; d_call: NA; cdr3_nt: TGTGCCAGCAGCCAAGATCCAGTGACCAGCTCCTATAATTCACCCCTCCACTTT; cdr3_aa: CASSQDPVTSSYNSPLHF
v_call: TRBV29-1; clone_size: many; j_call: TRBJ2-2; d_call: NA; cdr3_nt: TGCAGCGTTGATCCTAACACCGGGGAGCTGTTTTTT; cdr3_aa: CSVDPNTGELFF
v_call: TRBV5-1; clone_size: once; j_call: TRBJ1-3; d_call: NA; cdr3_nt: TGCTTCAGCAGCTTGGGGACTGGAAACACCATATATTTT; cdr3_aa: CFSSLGTGNTIYF
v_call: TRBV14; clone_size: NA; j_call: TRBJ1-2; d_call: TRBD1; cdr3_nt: TGTGCCAGCAGCCCGACAGGGGGCCCCTTCTATGGCTACACCTTC; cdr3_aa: CASSPTGGPFYGYTF
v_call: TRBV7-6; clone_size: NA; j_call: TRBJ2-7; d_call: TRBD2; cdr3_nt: TGTGCCAGCAGCCTATATACGGCGGGAGGGGCTGCCTACGAGCAGTACTTC; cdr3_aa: CASSLYTAGGAAYEQYF
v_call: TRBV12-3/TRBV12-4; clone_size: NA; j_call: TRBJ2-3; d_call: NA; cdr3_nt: TGTGCCAGCAGTTTTCACAGGGCCGTCACAGATACGCAGTATTTT; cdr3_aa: CASSFHRAVTDTQYF
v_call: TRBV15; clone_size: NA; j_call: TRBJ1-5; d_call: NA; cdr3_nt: TGTGCGGCCGGGACGGCGGATAGCAATCAGCCCCAGCGTTTT; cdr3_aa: CAAGTADSNQPQRF
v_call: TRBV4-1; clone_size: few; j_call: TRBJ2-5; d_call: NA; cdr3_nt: TGCGCCAGCAGCCCGTTTGGAGGCCCGGGGGCAGAGACCCAGTACTTC; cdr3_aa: CASSPFGGPGAETQYF
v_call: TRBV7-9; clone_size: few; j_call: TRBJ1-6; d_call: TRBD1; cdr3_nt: TGTGCCAGCAGCTTAGCCCTGGACAGGGGGGCATCACCCCTCCACTTT; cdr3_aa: CASSLALDRGASPLHF
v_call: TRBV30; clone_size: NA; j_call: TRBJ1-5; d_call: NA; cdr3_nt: TGTGCCTGGAGTTTCGGTACACATAGCAATCAGCCCCAGCATTTT; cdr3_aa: CAWSFGTHSNQPQHF
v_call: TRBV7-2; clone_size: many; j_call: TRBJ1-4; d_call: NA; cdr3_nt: TGTGCCAGCAGCTCCTCGACAGGATTCAATGAAAAACTGTTTTTT; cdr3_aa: CASSSSTGFNEKLFF
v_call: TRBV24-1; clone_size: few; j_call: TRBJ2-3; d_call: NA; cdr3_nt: TGTGCCACCAGTGATTGGCGCAGGGATGATACGCAGTATTTT; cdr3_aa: CATSDWRRDDTQYF
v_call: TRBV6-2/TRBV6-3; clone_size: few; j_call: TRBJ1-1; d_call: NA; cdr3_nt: TGTGCCAGCATGTTGGGTACTGAAGCTTTCTTT; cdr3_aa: CASMLGTEAFF
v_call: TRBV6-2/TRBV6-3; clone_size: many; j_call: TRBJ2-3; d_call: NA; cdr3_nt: TGTGCCAGCAGTACAGGACAGCGGGTCGTAGGAGATACGCAGTATTTT; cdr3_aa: CASSTGQRVVGDTQYF
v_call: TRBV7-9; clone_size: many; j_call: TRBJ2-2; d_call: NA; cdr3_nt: TGTGCCAGCAGCCTCCCGGTCGGGGAGCTGTTTTTT; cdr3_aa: CASSLPVGELFF
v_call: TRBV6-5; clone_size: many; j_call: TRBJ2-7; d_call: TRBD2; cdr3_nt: TGTGCCAGCAGTTACTCGGCGGGAGGGAGGGAGCAGTACTTC; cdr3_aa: CASSYSAGGREQYF
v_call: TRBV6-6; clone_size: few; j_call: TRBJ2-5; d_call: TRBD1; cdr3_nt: TGTGCCAGCAGTCTTGAGGACAGGCAAGAGACCCAGTACTTC; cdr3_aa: CASSLEDRQETQYF
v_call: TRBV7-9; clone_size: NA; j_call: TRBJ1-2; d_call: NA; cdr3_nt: TGTGCCAGCAGCCCGACAGGCAAACCAGGGTATGGCTACACCTTC; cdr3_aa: CASSPTGKPGYGYTF
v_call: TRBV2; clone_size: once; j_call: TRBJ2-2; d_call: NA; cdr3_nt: TGTGCCAGCAGCGAACCGAAGATCACCGGGGAGCTGTTTTTT; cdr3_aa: CASSEPKITGELFF
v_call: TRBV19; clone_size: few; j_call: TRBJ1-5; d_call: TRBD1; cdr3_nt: TGTGCCAGTAGTGAACAGGGGACCGGCAATCAGCCCCAGCATTTT; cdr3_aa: CASSEQGTGNQPQHF
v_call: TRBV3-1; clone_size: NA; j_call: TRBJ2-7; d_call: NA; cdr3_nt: TGTACCAGCAGCCATGCGGGCCCCCCTTACGAGCAGTACTTC; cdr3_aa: CTSSHAGPPYEQYF
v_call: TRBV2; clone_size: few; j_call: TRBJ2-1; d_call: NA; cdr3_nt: TGTGCCAGCAACCGGGACAGCGGGTACAATGAGCAGTTCTTC; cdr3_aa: CASNRDSGYNEQFF
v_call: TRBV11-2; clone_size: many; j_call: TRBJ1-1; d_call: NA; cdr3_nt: TGTGCCAGCAGCTTAGTTAGGACTTCCACTGAAGCTTTCTTT; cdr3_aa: CASSLVRTSTEAFF
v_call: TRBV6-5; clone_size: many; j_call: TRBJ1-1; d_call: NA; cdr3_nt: TGTGCCAGCAGTTACTCTGTGGGGACTGAAGCTTTCTTT; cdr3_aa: CASSYSVGTEAFF
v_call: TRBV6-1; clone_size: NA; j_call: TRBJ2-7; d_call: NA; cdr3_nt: TGTGCCAGCGGCCTTTGGGGCGGGTACGAGCAGTACTTC; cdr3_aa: CASGLWGGYEQYF